Below, 26 T cell receptor beta chains from the same sample are listed, as sequenced in a study of tumor and adjacent non-tumor tissue in lung cancer. This sample's RNA came from whole unsorted tissue. The library came from three nested PCR rounds adapted from ARM-PCR protocols. One entry per CDR3 protein results from TCRdb running MiXCR on the multiplex PCR reads. There are about 80,000 distinct CDR3 sequences in the sample; about two thirds occur only once, and 10% to 15% lies in the top ten. What was sequenced was lung tumor tissue. The receptors shown here come from a woman aged 70 to 79 with non-small cell lung cancer.

The J gene is TRBJ2-6, the V gene TRBV11-2; unclear D gene. Germline V gene lookup returns CDR1 SGHAT and CDR2 FQNNGV. Trimming took 1 base from V and 3 from J, leaving 7 bases between them. This CDR3 is 15 amino acids long. CDR3 region: CASSLALCGANVLTF. Written as DNA, the CDR3 is TGTGCCAGCAGCTTAGCGCTCTGTGGGGCCAACGTCCTGACTTTC.

The rearrangement links TRBV4-1 to TRBJ2-7; D possibly corresponds to TRBD2 (6 bases). This CDR3 has 16 residues. Germline V CDR1 and CDR2: MGHRA, YSYEKL. Trimming cost V 6 bases and J 3 bases, with 21 bases left between them. Written as DNA, the CDR3 is TGCGCCAGCAGTTTCGAGACTAGTGGGAGATTCTACGAGCAGTACTTC. The encoded protein is CASSFETSGRFYEQYF.

For this clonotype: An end of the junction does not agree with germline; a read error may underlie this. This chain connects TRBV6-5 to TRBJ2-7; the D is unclear. This CDR3 spans 14 amino acids. Germline-derived CDR1 and CDR2 are MNHEY and SVGAGI. As DNA, the CDR3 is TGTGACAGCTGTTACCTCGGCATGAACTACGAGCAGTACTTC. This encodes CDSCYLGMNYEQYF.

About this clonotype: The junction departs from germline at one end; a sequencing error may be responsible. The rearrangement uses TRBV12-3 or TRBV12-4 and TRBJ2-7, with unresolved D. This CDR3 comprises 13 residues. This chain's CDR3 is CVSSPGPTNEQYF. CDR3 DNA sequence: TGTGTCAGCAGTCCGGGCCCCACCAACGAGCAGTACTTC.

A word on this clonotype: Relative to the germline gene, one junction end is altered; a read error may explain this. The rearrangement links TRBV29-1 to TRBJ2-5; 10 nucleotides line up with TRBD1. There are 13 residues in the CDR3. Germline V lookup: CDR1 SQVTM, CDR2 ANQGSEA. This CDR3 is CSAGQGEIETRYF. DNA of the CDR3: TGCAGCGCAGGACAGGGGGAGATAGAGACCCGGTACTTC.

Points on this clonotype: At one end, the junction sequence differs from germline, possibly due to a read error. This chain connects TRBV6-1 to TRBJ2-7, with 9 bases that match TRBD2. The CDR3 has 14 residues. Germline values: CDR1 MNHNS, CDR2 SASEGT. The CDR3 reads CASSELAGRYKQCF. DNA for the CDR3: TGTGCCAGCAGTGAACTAGCGGGAAGATACAAGCAGTGCTTC.

In this sample, this clonotype turned up once. The chain recombines TRBV29-1 with TRBJ2-5, with D maybe TRBD2 (6 bases). Looked up from germline, CDR1 is SQVTM and CDR2 is ANQGSEA. V was trimmed by 0 bases and J by 2 bases, leaving 19 bases between them. CDR3 length equals 17 residues. The CDR3 loop is CSVEERAIGSYQETQYF. CDR3 bases: TGCAGCGTTGAAGAAAGGGCCATCGGGAGTTATCAAGAGACCCAGTACTTC.

Of note for this clonotype: One base away lies a much larger clone, so this may be a sequencing read error. The CDR3 nucleotides read TGTGCCAGCAGCCTAGGACTAGAGGGAGGAAGACCCGGGTTC. Translated, it gives CASSLGLEGGRPGF. The genes are TRBV11-2 and TRBJ2-1; 7 bases line up with TRBD2. The CDR3 is made up of 14 amino acids. Germline values: CDR1 SGHAT, CDR2 FQNNGV. The entire variable domain, with the rest obtained from reference TRBV11-2 and TRBJ2-1, is as follows: EAGVAQSPRYKIIEKRQSVAFWCNPISGHATLYWYQQILGQGPKLLIQFQNNGVVDDSQLPKDRFSAERLKGVDSTLKIQPAKLEDSAVYLCASSLGLEGGRPGFGPGTRLTVL.

Worth noting for this clonotype: Being one base from a much bigger clone, this may be a read error. The genes are TRBV28 and TRBJ2-5; D not resolved. Germline lookup yields CDR1 MDHEN and CDR2 SYDVKM. The V end lost 3 bases, the J end lost 10 bases, and 15 bases lay between the germline ends. This CDR3 is 13 amino acids long. CDR3 in amino acids: CASSFLGRMSQYF. The CDR3 DNA is TGTGCCAGCAGTTTTCTCGGCAGAATGAGCCAGTACTTC.

As for this clonotype: At one of its ends the junction is not consistent with the germline gene, which may arise from a read error. The J gene is TRBJ2-1, the V gene TRBV4-1, with TRBD2 matching over 7 bases. The CDR3 extends over 17 amino acids. Germline V CDR1 and CDR2: MGHRA, YSYEKL. CDR3 nucleotides: TGCACCAGCAGCCATACAGGAGTAGCGGGCCATCACAATGAGCAGCTCTTC. This gives the protein CTSSHTGVAGHHNEQLF.

Note on this clonotype: At one end, the junction sequence differs from germline, possibly due to a read error. This chain uses TRBV11-2 with TRBJ2-1, with 8 bases aligning to TRBD1. Germline V gene lookup returns CDR1 SGHAT and CDR2 FQNNGV. This CDR3 region has 14 residues. This CDR3 is CASSRTGSDNEQLF. The CDR3 DNA sequence: TGTGCCAGCAGCCGGACAGGGTCCGACAATGAGCAGCTCTTC.

In regard to this clonotype: An end of the junction differs from the germline gene, which may be a read error. The V and J genes are TRBV28 and TRBJ2-2; D is perhaps TRBD1 or TRBD2 (5 bases each). The CDR3 is 15 amino acids. CDR1 and CDR2 from the germline V gene are MDHEN and SYDVKM. CDR3 region: CASSTGVGDTGELFF. The CDR3 nucleotides read TGTGCTAGCAGCACAGGAGTCGGGGACACCGGGGAGCTGTTTTTT.

Remarks on this clonotype: The junction differs from germline at one of its ends, possibly a read error. The CDR3 bases are TGCACCAGCAGCTTGGCGTCCCTAGCGGCGGGCTACGAGCAGTACTTC. Amino acids: CTSSLASLAAGYEQYF. The chain carries TRBV5-1 and TRBJ2-7; 7 bases line up with TRBD2. This CDR3 contains 16 residues. Germline assignment: CDR1 SGHRS and CDR2 YFSETQ.

This clonotype showed up just once. The chain uses TRBV12-3 or TRBV12-4 and TRBJ2-7, with a tentative D call TRBD1 (5 bases). CDR3 size: 13 residues. V lost 7 bases, J lost 2 bases, and 12 bases lay in between. The DNA for the CDR3 is TGTGCCAGCACACGACAGTTCCCCTACGAGCAGTACTTC. Its translation is CASTRQFPYEQYF.

As regards this clonotype: A much larger clone lies a single base off, so this may be a read error. CDR3 region: CASSSGTSGNTDMQYF. The CDR3 DNA follows: TGTGCCAGCAGCTCTGGGACTAGCGGCAACACAGATATGCAGTATTTT. This chain links TRBV11-2 with TRBJ2-3; 11 bases align to TRBD2. CDR1 SGHAT and CDR2 FQNNGV come from the germline V gene. The CDR3 has 16 amino acids.

This clonotype has at least ten counts. The V gene is TRBV4-1, the J gene TRBJ2-1; 9 bases fit TRBD1. Trimming cost V 3 bases and J 7 bases; bases outside gene matches: 7. Germline V gene data show CDR1 as MGHRA and CDR2 as YSYEKL. The CDR3 is 15 amino acids. CDR3 amino acids: CASSHRTGDWNEQFF. For the CDR3, the DNA is TGCGCCAGCAGCCATCGGACAGGGGATTGGAATGAGCAGTTCTTC.

The chain combines TRBV4-1 with TRBJ1-1; possibly TRBD1 for D (5 bases). V lost 4 bases, J lost 4 bases, and 19 bases lay in between. The CDR3 contains 16 residues. Germline loops: CDR1 MGHRA, CDR2 YSYEKL. As DNA, the CDR3 is TGCGCCAGCAGCCGACACCCTAAACAGGAGTGCACTGAAGCTTTCTTT. Translating gives CASSRHPKQECTEAFF.

The chain joins TRBV20-1 to TRBJ2-7; tentative D call: TRBD2 (6 bases). CDR1 and CDR2 from the germline V gene are DFQATT and SNEGSKA (reference sequence). V lost 8 bases to trimming and J lost 2 bases, with 25 bases between them. This CDR3 region has 16 residues. The CDR3 nucleotides are TGCAGTACTAACGGCTCGGGGGTGGGGAGGCCCTACGAGCAGTACTTC. The encoded protein is CSTNGSGVGRPYEQYF.

At least ten counts were recorded for this clonotype. This rearrangement joins TRBV29-1 to TRBJ2-7, with 11 bases identical to TRBD1. The V and J ends lost 6 bases and 3 bases, in that order; junction bases with no gene match: 7. CDR1 SQVTM and CDR2 ANQGSEA come from the germline V gene. This CDR3 is 14 amino acids long. CDR3 in DNA: TGCAGCGTGGCTGGGACAGGGGGTAACTACGAGCAGTACTTC. Encoded protein: CSVAGTGGNYEQYF.

Comments on this clonotype: At one of its ends the junction is not consistent with the germline gene, which may arise from a read error. The rearrangement joins TRBV6-2 or TRBV6-3 to TRBJ2-2, with D maybe TRBD1 (6 bases). Germline V gene data show CDR1 as MNHEY and CDR2 as SVGEGT. The CDR3 is made up of 17 amino acids. The CDR3 region has the DNA TGTACCAGCAGTCTCCGCGATCAGGGGTCGAACACCGGGGAACTGTTTTTT. Protein: CTSSLRDQGSNTGELFF.

For this clonotype: A read error may account for a junction end that differs from germline. This chain connects TRBV7-9 to TRBJ2-7; D possibly corresponds to TRBD1 (6 bases). Germline V gives CDR1 SEHNR, CDR2 FQNEAQ (reference sequence). This CDR3 spans 13 amino acids. Here the CDR3 DNA reads TGTGCCAGCAGTGCCAGGGGTGGCCACGAGCAGTATTTC. Protein sequence: CASSARGGHEQYF.

Comments on this clonotype: This may arise from a read error, as a much more abundant clone is one base away. The chain links TRBV20-1 to TRBJ1-6; D call uncertain. This CDR3 is 13 amino acids long. V lost 3 bases to trimming and J lost 14 bases, with 17 bases between them. Germline assignment: CDR1 DFQATT and CDR2 SNEGSKA (reference sequence). The CDR3 nucleotides read TGCAGTGCTAGTCCGGCAGAGAAGGTGTCCCTCCACTTT. It encodes CSASPAEKVSLHF.

Of note for this clonotype: At one end the junction does not follow the germline gene, possibly because of a read error. This rearrangement joins TRBV12-3 or TRBV12-4 to TRBJ2-1; the D gene is possibly TRBD2 (6 bases). This CDR3 has 15 amino acids. The CDR3 region is CVSSNTSRSLHEQFF. The CDR3, as DNA: TGTGTCAGCAGCAACACTAGCAGGAGTCTCCATGAGCAGTTCTTC.

In its sample, this clonotype was seen many times. The chain links TRBV20-1 to TRBJ2-5; 8 bases fit TRBD1. The CDR3 sequence is 12 residues long. V lost 6 bases, J lost 2 bases, and 2 bases stayed unmatched. Germline V gene sequence: CDR1 DFQATT, CDR2 SNEGSKA (reference sequence). The CDR3, as DNA: TGCAGTGCACGACAGGGGCAAGAGACCCAGTACTTC. It encodes CSARQGQETQYF.

This clonotype was recorded many times. This chain uses TRBV12-3 or TRBV12-4 with TRBJ2-2; no clear D. V lost 4 bases to trimming and J lost 7 bases, with 10 bases between them. CDR3 size: 13 residues. This CDR3 is CASSSSWVGELFF. Here the CDR3 DNA reads TGTGCCAGCAGTTCAAGCTGGGTCGGGGAGCTGTTTTTT.

On this clonotype itself: The CDR3 does not close with the conserved phenylalanine or tryptophan, likely indicating a read error. V and J are TRBV20-1 and TRBJ2-5; TRBD2 agrees at 9 bases. CDR1 DFQATT and CDR2 SNEGSKA come from the germline V gene (reference sequence). Germline trimming cut 0 bases from V and 5 bases from J; bases unmatched to any gene: 7. This CDR3 contains 15 residues. The CDR3 region has the DNA TGCAGTGCTAGAGATCCAGCGGGAGGCGTTGAGACCCAGTACATC. It yields the protein CSARDPAGGVETQYI.